This paragraph covers one T cell receptor beta chain sequence. Antigen unknown. This PCR relied on a set of 60 Vbeta primers and 13 Jbeta primers. Only in-frame clones appear in the TCRdb table, and some are missing; sequencing was by immunoSEQ multiplex PCR. Of about 150,000 clones listed, about 75% were seen once; the top ten hold 1.5% to 2%. This sample is part of a study of cytomegalovirus exposure and HLA in healthy donors. Germline lookup yields CDR1 MNHNS and CDR2 SASEGT. The CDR3 runs to 15 residues. V dropped 6 bases and J dropped 2 bases, with 16 bases sitting between them. General observations from the study: HLA allele associations emerged for under 20,000 TCR beta sequences in a later analysis, at 0.05 false discovery rate. It was reportedly the case that the classifier diagnosed cytomegalovirus status with high specificity and sensitivity. As a later analysis revealed, most CMV-associated TCR beta chains appeared HLA-restricted.

The receptor's source is a woman aged 25 to 39 in good health and CMV-seronegative. The V call is TRBV6-1, the J call TRBJ1-2; possibly TRBD1 for D (6 bases). Source material: PBMCs. The CDR3 DNA sequence: TGTGCCAGCAGCCCACGGGGCGACAGGAACTATGGCTACACCTTC. Its protein product is CASSPRGDRNYGYTF.